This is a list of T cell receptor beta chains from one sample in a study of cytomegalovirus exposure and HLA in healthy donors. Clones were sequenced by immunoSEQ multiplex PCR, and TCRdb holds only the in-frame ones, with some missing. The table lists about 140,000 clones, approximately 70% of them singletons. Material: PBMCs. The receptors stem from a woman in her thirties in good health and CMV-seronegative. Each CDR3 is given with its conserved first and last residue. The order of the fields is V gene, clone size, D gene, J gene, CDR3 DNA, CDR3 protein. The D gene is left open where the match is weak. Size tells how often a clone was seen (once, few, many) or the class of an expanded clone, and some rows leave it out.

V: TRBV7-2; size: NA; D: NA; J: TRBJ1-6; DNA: TGTGCCAGCAGCCCTCGGGTGGAGGGTTCACCCCTCCACTTT; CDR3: CASSPRVEGSPLHF
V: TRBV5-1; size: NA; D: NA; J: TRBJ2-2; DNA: TGCGCCAGCAGCAACAACCCCCCCGGGGAGCTGTTTTTT; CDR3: CASSNNPPGELFF
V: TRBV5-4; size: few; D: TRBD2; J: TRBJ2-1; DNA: TGTGCCAGCACCGTAGCGGGAGTGTCCTACAATGAGCAGTTCTTC; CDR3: CASTVAGVSYNEQFF
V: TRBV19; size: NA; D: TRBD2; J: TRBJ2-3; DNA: TGTGCCAGTAGTATAACCCCCAGTAGCGGGGGCACAGATACGCAGTATTTT; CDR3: CASSITPSSGGTDTQYF
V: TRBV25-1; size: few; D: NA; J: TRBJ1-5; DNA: TGTGCCAGCAGTGATGGGCATCAGCCCCAGCATTTT; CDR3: CASSDGHQPQHF
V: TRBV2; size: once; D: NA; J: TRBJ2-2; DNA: TGTGCCAGCAAACCCGGGACACACGCGAACACCGGGGAGCTGTTTTTT; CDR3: CASKPGTHANTGELFF
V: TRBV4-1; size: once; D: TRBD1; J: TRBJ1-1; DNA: TGCGCCAGCAGCCAGTCCACAGGGGGCGTAGGAACTGAAGCTTTCTTT; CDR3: CASSQSTGGVGTEAFF
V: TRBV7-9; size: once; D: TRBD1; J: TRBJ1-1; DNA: TGTGCCAGCAGCCCCCGGACAGGGGCTGAAGCTTTCTTT; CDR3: CASSPRTGAEAFF
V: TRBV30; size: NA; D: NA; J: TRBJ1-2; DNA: TGTGCCTGGGGAGGTGGAGGCTACACCTTC; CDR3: CAWGGGGYTF
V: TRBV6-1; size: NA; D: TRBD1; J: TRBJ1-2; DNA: TGTGCCAGCAGTGAAGCAGCCGGGACAGGGCACGGCTACACCTTC; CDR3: CASSEAAGTGHGYTF
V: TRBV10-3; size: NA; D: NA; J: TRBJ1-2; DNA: TGTGCCATCAGTGTCGGAGGGGCTAACTATGGCTACACCTTC; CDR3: CAISVGGANYGYTF
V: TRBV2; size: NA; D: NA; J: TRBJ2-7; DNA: TGTGCCAGCAGCCTATACTACGAGCAGTACTTC; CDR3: CASSLYYEQYF
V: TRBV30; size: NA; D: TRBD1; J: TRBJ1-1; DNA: TGTGCCTGGACGACAGGGATACAGAACACTGAAGCTTTCTTT; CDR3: CAWTTGIQNTEAFF
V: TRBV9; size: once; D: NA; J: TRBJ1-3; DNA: TGTGCCAGCAGCGTAGGGACTCCTGGCTTCCCTGGAAACACCATATATTTT; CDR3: CASSVGTPGFPGNTIYF
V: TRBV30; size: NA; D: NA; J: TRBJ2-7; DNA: TGTGCCTGGAGTGTAACCCTAGGAATCGAGCAGTACTTC; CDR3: CAWSVTLGIEQYF
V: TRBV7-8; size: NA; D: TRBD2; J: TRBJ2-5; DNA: TGTGCCAGCACCTCCAGACAGGCCACCGGGACTAGCGAAGAGACCCAGTACTTC; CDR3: CASTSRQATGTSEETQYF
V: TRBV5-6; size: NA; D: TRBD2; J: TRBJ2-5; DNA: TGTGCCAGCAGCCCAAATAGCGGGGGGGAAGAGACCCAGTACTTC; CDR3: CASSPNSGGEETQYF
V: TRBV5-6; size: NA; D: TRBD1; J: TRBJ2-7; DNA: TGTGCCAGCAGCTTGAGGTCCAGAGGGACAGGGTTAGTCAACGAGCAGTACTTC; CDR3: CASSLRSRGTGLVNEQYF
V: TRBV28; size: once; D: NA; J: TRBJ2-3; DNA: TGTGCCACCAACAGGGCTGGGGCGGGAGATACGCAGTATTTT; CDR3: CATNRAGAGDTQYF
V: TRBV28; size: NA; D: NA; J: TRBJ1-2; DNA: TGTGCCAGCAGTTTATTGTCTGGTGGCAGAACTAACTATGGCTACACCTTC; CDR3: CASSLLSGGRTNYGYTF
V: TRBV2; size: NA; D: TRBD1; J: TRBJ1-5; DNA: TGTGCCAGCAGTCGGGGGACAGAAGGCAATCAGCCCCAGCATTTT; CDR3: CASSRGTEGNQPQHF
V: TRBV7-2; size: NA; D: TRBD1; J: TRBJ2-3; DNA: TGTGCCAGCAGCCACCGATTTGAGGGGGCTTCGGATACGCAGTATTTT; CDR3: CASSHRFEGASDTQYF
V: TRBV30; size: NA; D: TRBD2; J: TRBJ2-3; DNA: TGTGCCTGGTCTCACTCCGGGACTAGCGGGACAGATACGCAGTATTTT; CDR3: CAWSHSGTSGTDTQYF
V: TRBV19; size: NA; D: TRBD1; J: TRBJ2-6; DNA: TGTGCCAGTAGTCTAAGGGACAGGGGGCTGTCTGGGGCCAACGTCCTGACTTTC; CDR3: CASSLRDRGLSGANVLTF
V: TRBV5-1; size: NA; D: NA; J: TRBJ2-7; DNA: TGCGCCAGCAACAAGGACAGCTCCTACGAGCAGTACTTC; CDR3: CASNKDSSYEQYF
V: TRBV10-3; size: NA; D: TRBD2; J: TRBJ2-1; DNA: TGTGCCGCTGGGGGTGGGGGACTAGCGGGGGCTTACAATGAGCAGTTCTTC; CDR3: CAAGGGGLAGAYNEQFF
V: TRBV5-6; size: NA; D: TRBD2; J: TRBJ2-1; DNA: TGTGCCAGCAGCTTGGACGGGGGGGCATCCTACAATGAGCAGTTCTTC; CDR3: CASSLDGGASYNEQFF
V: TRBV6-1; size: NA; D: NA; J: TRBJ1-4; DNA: TGTGCCAGCAGTGAACCTACCGGGGGGATGGGAGAAAAACTGTTTTTT; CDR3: CASSEPTGGMGEKLFF